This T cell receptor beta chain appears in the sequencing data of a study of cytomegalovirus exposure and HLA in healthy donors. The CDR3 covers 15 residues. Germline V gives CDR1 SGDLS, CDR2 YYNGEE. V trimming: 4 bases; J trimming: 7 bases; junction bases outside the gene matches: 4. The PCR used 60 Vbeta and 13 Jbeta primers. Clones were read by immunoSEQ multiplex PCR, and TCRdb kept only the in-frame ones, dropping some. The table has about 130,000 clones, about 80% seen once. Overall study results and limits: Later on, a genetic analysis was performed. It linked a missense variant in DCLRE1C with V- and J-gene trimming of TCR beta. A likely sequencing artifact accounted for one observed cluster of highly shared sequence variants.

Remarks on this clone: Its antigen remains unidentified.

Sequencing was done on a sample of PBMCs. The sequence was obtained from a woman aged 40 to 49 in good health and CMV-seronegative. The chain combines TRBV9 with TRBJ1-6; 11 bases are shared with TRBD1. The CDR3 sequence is CASSPWDRGNSPLHF. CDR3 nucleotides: TGTGCCAGCAGCCCCTGGGACAGGGGGAATTCACCCCTCCACTTT.